A single sample is the source of the 10 T cell receptor beta chains below, sequenced in a study of blood T cell repertoires in COVID-19. Repertoires were generated with immunoSEQ multiplex PCR, while TCRdb's copy carries only in-frame clones and drops some. This table has about 200,000 clones, more than 75% appearing once. The source material was peripheral blood. These receptors were collected from a human donor in a cohort sampled during active COVID-19.

Only one count was recorded for this clone. V gene TRBV6-5 combines with J gene TRBJ2-1; D may be TRBD2 (6 bases). Trimming took off 0 bases at V and 13 bases at J, with 13 bases between the two ends. The CDR3 sequence is 13 residues long. Germline-derived CDR1 and CDR2 are MNHEY and SVGAGI. The DNA for the CDR3 is TGTGCCAGCAGTTACTCGATGGCGGGAAAACAGTTCTTC. Protein sequence: CASSYSMAGKQFF.

In this sample, this clone turned up once. The chain has TRBV7-2 and TRBJ2-1; the D gene is possibly TRBD1 (6 bases). Germline V lookup: CDR1 SGHTA, CDR2 FQGNSA. The ends were cut back, 6 bases at V and 4 bases at J, with 19 bases in the middle. The CDR3 is 16 amino acids. Here the CDR3 reads CASSFKYRQVYNEQFF. The CDR3 DNA follows: TGTGCCAGCAGTTTCAAGTACCGACAGGTTTACAATGAGCAGTTCTTC. Looking up the rest from reference TRBV7-2 and TRBJ2-1 gives the full variable domain: GAGVSQSPSNKVTEKGKDVELRCDPISGHTALYWYRQSLGQGLEFLIYFQGNSAPDKSGLPSDRFSAERTGGSVSTLTIQRTQQEDSAVYLCASSFKYRQVYNEQFFGPGTRLTVL.

V gene TRBV2 combines with J gene TRBJ2-1; TRBD2 matches 8 bases. The V gene end was trimmed by 3 bases and the J gene end by 12 bases; junction bases not matched to a gene: 1. This CDR3 region has 11 residues. The V gene's germline CDR1 is SNHLY and CDR2 FYNNEI. The CDR3 loop is CASSETSVQFF. DNA for the CDR3: TGTGCCAGCAGTGAGACTAGCGTGCAGTTCTTC.

The chain combines TRBV7-2 with TRBJ2-1; 9 bases align to TRBD2. CDR3 length equals 16 residues. Trimming removed 5 bases from V and 0 bases from J; junction bases left unmatched: 5. Germline V lookup: CDR1 SGHTA, CDR2 FQGNSA. The CDR3 DNA is TGTGCCAGCAGCCGGGCGGGGGGGAGCTCCTACAATGAGCAGTTCTTC. Its translation: CASSRAGGSSYNEQFF.

This clone was observed a few times. The V call is TRBV6-5, the J call TRBJ1-5; D perhaps matches TRBD1 (6 bases). CDR1 is MNHEY and CDR2 is SVGAGI in the germline V gene. This CDR3 spans 15 amino acids. V lost 6 bases to trimming and J lost 0 bases, with 12 bases between them. CDR3 in amino acids: CASRLGQFSNQPQHF. The CDR3 DNA reads as TGTGCCAGCAGGCTTGGACAGTTTAGCAATCAGCCCCAGCATTTT.

V is TRBV7-2 and J is TRBJ2-1; 8 nucleotides align to TRBD2. The CDR3 is made up of 17 amino acids. Losses at the gene ends were 4 bases for V and 0 bases for J; bases not matched to a gene: 8. Germline CDR1 and CDR2: SGHTA and FQGNSA. This CDR3 reads CASSSGGGLLSYNEQFF. CDR3 nucleotide sequence: TGTGCCAGCAGCTCGGGAGGGGGACTCCTCTCCTACAATGAGCAGTTCTTC.

This rearrangement joins TRBV5-6 to TRBJ2-1; 8 nucleotides agree with TRBD1. The length of the CDR3 is 13 residues. J gave up 9 bases and V 0 bases, and 2 bases lay outside the gene matches. The germline V gene encodes CDR1 SGHDT and CDR2 YYEEEE. The chain's CDR3 is CASSLGDRGEQFF. Here the CDR3 DNA reads TGTGCCAGCAGCTTGGGTGACAGGGGTGAGCAGTTCTTC.

The chain recombines TRBV27 with TRBJ2-5; 8 nucleotides align to TRBD1. The CDR3 totals 15 residues. Germline CDR1 MNHEY, CDR2 SMNVEV (reference sequence). V gave up 5 bases and J gave up 5 bases; unmatched junction bases: 10. In DNA form, the CDR3 reads TGTGCCAGCAGTCCCTCAGGGGGCGTTTGGGAGACCCAGTACTTC. This sequence encodes CASSPSGGVWETQYF.

This chain connects TRBV7-9 to TRBJ1-4, with TRBD1 as a possible D gene (6 bases). Germline assignment: CDR1 SEHNR and CDR2 FQNEAQ (reference sequence). V was pared by 5 bases and J by 4 bases, with 17 bases between. The CDR3 has 16 amino acids. The CDR3 loop is CASSQTVGADNEKLFF. CDR3 coding DNA: TGTGCCAGCAGCCAGACCGTGGGGGCTGATAATGAAAAACTGTTTTTT.

The chain joins TRBV4-1 to TRBJ2-3; 7 nucleotides align to TRBD2. The CDR3 spans 17 residues. Germline CDR1 is MGHRA and CDR2 is YSYEKL. Trimming removed 4 bases from V and 0 bases from J; junction bases left unmatched: 10. The CDR3 loop is CASSPGRGRGSTDTQYF. In nucleotides, the CDR3 is TGCGCCAGCAGCCCAGGTCGTGGGCGGGGGAGCACAGATACGCAGTATTTT.